What follows describes a single T cell receptor beta chain. Which antigen it targets is not known. Base qualities were left out, and no much larger clone turns up one base away. The entry originates in a study of regulatory T cells in long-lasting Graves disease (dated by TCRdb to the early 2020s). Concerning the study at large: Newly diagnosed Graves' disease patients had taken antithyroid drugs for less than 3 months. This study used TCR sequencing and RNA sequencing of peripheral blood to compare persistent Graves' disease patients against newly diagnosed Graves' disease patients. The study was conducted in China and was registered as a clinical trial. A total of 33 samples were covered by TCR sequencing, comprising approximately 13 persistent and 20 or so newly diagnosed Graves' disease patients. Results and caveats for the whole study, not just this receptor: Peripheral blood alone was examined, since thyroid tissue, which constituted the primary lesion, could not be accessed. The small sample size was acknowledged by the authors as a limitation that may reduce accuracy. Lower TCR Shannon entropy and fewer highly expanded clones were observed in persistent Graves' disease patients than in newly diagnosed patients, which suggested clonal expansion. Preferential use of TRBV28, TRBJ1-2 and TRBJ2-5 was observed in persistent disease, whereas TRBV20-1 and TRBJ2-1 were favored in newly diagnosed disease. Sequencing and analysis were limited to the TCR beta chain. More public clonotypes were shared among persistent patients (approximately 3,000) than among newly diagnosed patients (over 900).

The time point label corresponds to: newly diagnosed GD, antithyroid drugs for less than 3 months. For both TCR sequencing and RNA sequencing, RNA was extracted from PBMCs using TRIzol. Graves' disease was diagnosed according to American Thyroid Association guidelines. Patients were recruited from an endocrinology department in Xi'an, China. Each patient gave 7.5 to 10 milliliters of peripheral blood, collected in an EDTA anticoagulant tube. Ficoll Paque Plus density gradient separation was used to isolate PBMCs, and no further T cell sorting was done. An Agilent 2100 Bioanalyzer and agarose gel were used to assess RNA quality, and a NanoDrop 2000 was used to measure RNA concentration. V drops 10 bases and J drops 1 base, leaving 16 bases in between. Based on the germline V gene (reference sequence), the CDR1 and CDR2 sequences are MNHEY and SMNVEV. The CDR3 contains 14 residues, cysteine and phenylalanine counted. The CDR3 DNA has 42 bases and is translated from base 1.

Library generation was performed with multiplex PCR. TCRdb shows the sequencer as Illumina HiSeq 4000. CDR3 regions were amplified by Arm-PCR with iRepertoire HTBI primers to construct TCR beta libraries. PCR products were gel purified before sequencing. The study's own analysis went as follows. Gene usage analysis of CDR3 amino acid clonotypes used the approximately 56 TRBV and 14 to 15 TRBJ segments found across samples. Filtered high-quality paired reads were merged into contigs using COPE and FqMerger. BLAST was used to align contigs to IMGT TRBV, TRBD and TRBJ reference genes, with CDR3 defined following IMGT. Clonotypes above 0.1% frequency were classified as highly expanded clones. Shannon entropy was used to measure repertoire diversity, and the Gini coefficient was used to measure V-J evenness. A clonotype was considered public if more than one individual shared it. TCRdb itself trimmed the public reads at Q25 with fastp, ran MiXCR and retained productive beta chains. Entries that share a CDR3 protein sequence are merged under the most common genes and DNA. What appears here as the V and J calls and clone size reflects TCRdb's work, not the paper's. Across this sample there are 530,000 or so distinct CDR3 sequences, with about 15% seen only once. The top ten clones comprise approximately 12% of the sample.

These data were likewise used in another study, on T cells in Graves' hyperthyroidism and ophthalmopathy. As the second study states: Stable Graves' hyperthyroidism was defined as no progression to ophthalmopathy during 18 months of follow-up. Hyperthyroidism patients were newly diagnosed, with disease duration under 2 months, and aged 18 to 65 years. Patients with uncontrolled infections, other autoimmune diseases, pregnancy or lactation were excluded. Diagnoses relied on clinical symptoms, serum thyroxine and TRAb, thyroid ultrasound and orbital computed tomography. For the first round of RT-PCR on the TCR CDR3, the HTBI primer set was used together with the Qiagen OneStep RT-PCR kit. Most expanded thyroid clonotypes (frequency above 0.001) were also detected in blood, suggesting blood repertoires may reflect thyroid immune responses. Ophthalmopathy was separated from stable hyperthyroidism by a 13 V-J signature model, with around 88% sensitivity and about 81% specificity obtained in cross-validation and 80%/75% obtained in testing. In validation, progression to ophthalmopathy was predicted by the model with 70.59% sensitivity and around 75% specificity, a median of roughly six months before onset. To identify distinguishing TCR V-J signatures, a discovery cohort of 100 patients was used, comprising some 45 with Graves' ophthalmopathy and under 60 with stable Graves' hyperthyroidism. Whether ophthalmopathy could be predicted prospectively was tested in an independent validation cohort made up of about 20 hyperthyroidism patients plus 17 patients who later progressed to ophthalmopathy. The approximately 100 discovery patients were randomly divided into training and test sets at a 7:3 ratio. The study also compared thyroid tissue and blood T-cell repertoires from about six Graves' hyperthyroidism patients. Following sampling, methimazole starting at 30 mg daily was given to hyperthyroidism patients, and high-dose intravenous methylprednisolone was given to ophthalmopathy patients. The libraries were constructed in a second round of multiplex PCR and then size-selected and purified. Libraries were sequenced paired-end with 100 bp reads on an Illumina HiSeq2000. Raw data were processed with SOAPnuke, discarding reads with adapters, uncalled bases, mean Phred below 15, or no exact constant-primer or identifier match. COPE v1.2.5 was used to merge the high-quality paired reads, and each unique nucleotide sequence was defined as a clonotype. MiTCR v1.1 was used to align clonotypes to the IMGT TRBV, TRBD and TRBJ reference segments. Analysis was restricted to V-J combinations with a frequency above 0.0001, which covered roughly 99% of repertoires. The TCS score was defined as the ratio of F50 (clonal expansion) to E x V (chaos), calculated using BLOSUM62-based TCRdist between CDR3 peptides within each V-J. Welch's t-statistics and random forest reduced 514 V-J features to under 15, which were used in a naive Bayes classifier (R e1071). Sample size was not statistically predetermined, and blinding of investigators to group allocation was not performed. The paper describes TCR Vbeta CDR3 sequencing of around 130 peripheral blood samples, made up of about 40 ophthalmopathy patients, 70 to 75 hyperthyroidism patients and 17 progressor patients.

The sequence is built from TRBV27 and TRBJ1-1; the D gene lacks a confident call. This sequence originates from a young man with Graves disease. Donor details come from another sample of the same person, matched by shared clones. The input for sequencing was peripheral blood mononuclear cells (PBMCs), taken at new diagnosis, from a patient treated with antithyroid drugs. At the DNA level, the sequence is TGTGCCACAGGAGAGCGGGCGGCGAACACTGAAGCTTTCTTT. This sequence encodes CATGERAANTEAFF.